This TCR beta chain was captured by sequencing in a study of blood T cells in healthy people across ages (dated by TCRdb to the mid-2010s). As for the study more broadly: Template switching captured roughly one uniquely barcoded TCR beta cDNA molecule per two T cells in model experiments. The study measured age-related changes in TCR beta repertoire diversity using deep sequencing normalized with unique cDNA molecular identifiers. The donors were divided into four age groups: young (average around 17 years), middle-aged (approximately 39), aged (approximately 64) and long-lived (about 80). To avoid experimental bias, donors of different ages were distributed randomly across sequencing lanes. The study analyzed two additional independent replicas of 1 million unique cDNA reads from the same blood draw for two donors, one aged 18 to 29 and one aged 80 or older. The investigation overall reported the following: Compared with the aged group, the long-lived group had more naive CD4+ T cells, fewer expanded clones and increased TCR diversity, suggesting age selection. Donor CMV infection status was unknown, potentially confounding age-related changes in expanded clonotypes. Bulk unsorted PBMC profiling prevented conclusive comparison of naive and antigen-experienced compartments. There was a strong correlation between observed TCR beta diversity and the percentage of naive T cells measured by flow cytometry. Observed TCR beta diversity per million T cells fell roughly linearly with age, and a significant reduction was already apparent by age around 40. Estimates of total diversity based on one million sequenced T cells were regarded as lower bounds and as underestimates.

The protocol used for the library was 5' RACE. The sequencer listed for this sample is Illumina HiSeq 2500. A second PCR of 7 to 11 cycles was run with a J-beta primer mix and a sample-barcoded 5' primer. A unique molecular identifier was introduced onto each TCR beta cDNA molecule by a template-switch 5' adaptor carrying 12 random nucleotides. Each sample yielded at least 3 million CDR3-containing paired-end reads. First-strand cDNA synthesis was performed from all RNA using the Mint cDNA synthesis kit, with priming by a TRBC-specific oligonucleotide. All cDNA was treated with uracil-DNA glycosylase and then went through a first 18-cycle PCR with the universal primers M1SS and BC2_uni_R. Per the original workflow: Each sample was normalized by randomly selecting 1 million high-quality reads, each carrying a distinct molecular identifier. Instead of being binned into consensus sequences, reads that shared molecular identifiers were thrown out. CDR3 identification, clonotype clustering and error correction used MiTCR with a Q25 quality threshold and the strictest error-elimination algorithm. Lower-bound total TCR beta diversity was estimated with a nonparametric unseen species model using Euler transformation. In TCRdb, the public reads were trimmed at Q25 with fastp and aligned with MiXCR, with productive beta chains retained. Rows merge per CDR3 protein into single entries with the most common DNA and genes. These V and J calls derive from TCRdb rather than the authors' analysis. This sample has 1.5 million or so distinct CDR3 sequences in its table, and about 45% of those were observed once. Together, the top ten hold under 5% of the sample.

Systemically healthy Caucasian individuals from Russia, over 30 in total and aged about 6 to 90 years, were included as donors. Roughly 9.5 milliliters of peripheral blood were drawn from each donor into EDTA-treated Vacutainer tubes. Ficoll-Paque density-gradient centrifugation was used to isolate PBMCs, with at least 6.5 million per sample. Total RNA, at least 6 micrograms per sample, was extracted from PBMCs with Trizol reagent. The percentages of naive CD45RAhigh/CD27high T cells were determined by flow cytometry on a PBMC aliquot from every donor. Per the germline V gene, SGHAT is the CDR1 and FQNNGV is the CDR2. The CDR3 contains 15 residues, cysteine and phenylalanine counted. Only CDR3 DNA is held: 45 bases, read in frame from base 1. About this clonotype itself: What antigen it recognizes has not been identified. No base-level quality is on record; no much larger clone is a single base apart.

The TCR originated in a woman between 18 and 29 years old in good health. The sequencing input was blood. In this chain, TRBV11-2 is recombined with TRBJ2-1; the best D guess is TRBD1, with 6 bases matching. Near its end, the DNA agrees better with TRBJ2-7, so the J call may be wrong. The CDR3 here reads CASSGRQAPYNEQYF. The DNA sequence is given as TGTGCCAGCAGCGGAAGACAGGCCCCCTACAATGAGCAGTACTTC.